This note documents a single TCR beta chain sequence. Antigen unknown. Sequencing was designed to attain a depth spanning 1 in 200,000 to 1 in 1 million T cells. Clones were sequenced by immunoSEQ multiplex PCR, and TCRdb holds only the in-frame ones, with some missing. The sample has around 310,000 clones, almost 80% seen once. The length of the CDR3 is 16 residues. With V trimmed by 5 bases and J by 3 bases, 12 bases remained unmatched. The germline gives CDR1 SGHVS, CDR2 FQNEAQ. This sample is part of a study of cytotoxic CD8 clonotypes in ibrutinib-treated CLL. Whole-study findings and limits: The study found public clonotypes uncommon, contracting or stable on treatment. Sampling schedules were unmatched across sustained-remission and progressing patients. Against age-matched healthy donors, baseline clonality ran higher and tracked circulating CD8+ T-cell counts.

This sequence joins TRBV7-8 and TRBJ2-7, with 8 bases lining up with TRBD1. The sequence was collected from a human donor with chronic lymphocytic leukemia. Material: PBMCs, obtained before ibrutinib treatment. The CDR3 DNA reads as TGTGCCAGCAGCCCAACAACGCAGGGGGCCGTCTACGAGCAGTACTTC. Translation gives CASSPTTQGAVYEQYF.